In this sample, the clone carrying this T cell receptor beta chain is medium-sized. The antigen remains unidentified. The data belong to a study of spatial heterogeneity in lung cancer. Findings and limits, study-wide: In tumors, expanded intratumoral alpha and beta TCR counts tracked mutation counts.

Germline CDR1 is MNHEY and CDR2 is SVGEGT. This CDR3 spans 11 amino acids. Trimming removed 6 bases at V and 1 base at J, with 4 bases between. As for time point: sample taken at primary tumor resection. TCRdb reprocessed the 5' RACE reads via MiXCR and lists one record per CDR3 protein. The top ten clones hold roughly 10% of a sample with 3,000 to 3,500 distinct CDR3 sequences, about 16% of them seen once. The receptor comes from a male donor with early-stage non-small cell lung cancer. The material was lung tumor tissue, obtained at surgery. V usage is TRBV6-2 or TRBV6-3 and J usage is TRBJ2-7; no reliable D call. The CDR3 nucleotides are TGTGCCAGCAGCCGGTCCTACGAGCAGTACTTC. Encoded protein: CASSRSYEQYF.